Described below is a single T cell receptor (beta chain) sequence and its context. Its antigen is unidentified. There are 12 residues in the CDR3. V was shortened by 3 bases and J by 8 bases, with 11 bases between the two germline ends. CDR1 SQVTM and CDR2 ANQGSEA come from the germline V gene. This specimen comes from a study of identical twins' blood T cells. Study observations and caveats: Twins shared about as many clonotypes as their cloneset sizes predicted.

TCRdb used MiXCR to reprocess the 5' RACE reads, holding one entry per CDR3 protein. The sample has around 380,000 distinct CDR3 sequences, 28% seen once. The chain has TRBV29-1 and TRBJ2-1; the D gene is possibly TRBD2 (5 bases). The specimen sequenced was PBMCs. The TCR was taken from a woman aged 18 to 55 in good health. The CDR3 spells CSVDGVGDEQFF. CDR3 coding DNA: TGCAGCGTTGACGGGGTCGGTGATGAGCAGTTCTTC.